The 2 T cell receptor beta chains below all came from one sample that was sequenced in a study of blood T cell repertoires in COVID-19. Some clones are missing from TCRdb's copy, which holds only in-frame ones; the method was immunoSEQ multiplex PCR. Here the sample spans about 220,000 clones, approximately 80% being singletons. The sequenced sample consisted of PBMCs or T cells enriched from blood (not recorded which). Receptor source: a woman aged 60-75 years who had recovered from COVID-19.

V gene TRBV6-1 combines with J gene TRBJ1-2, with unresolved D. Germline lookup yields CDR1 MNHNS and CDR2 SASEGT. The CDR3 runs 15 residues. V lost 0 bases and J lost 8, with 16 bases in between. CDR3 protein: CASSEAVGAGYGYTF. For the CDR3, the DNA is TGTGCCAGCAGTGAAGCGGTAGGAGCCGGTTACGGCTACACCTTC.

This clone was seen just once. The chain joins TRBV7-2 to TRBJ2-3; TRBD2 matches at 7 bases. The V gene's germline CDR1 is SGHTA and CDR2 FQGNSA. The CDR3 is made up of 14 amino acids. V shed 2 bases, J shed 6 bases, and the junction held 5 bases outside the gene matches. The CDR3 protein is CASSLKAGPDTQYF. DNA of the CDR3: TGTGCCAGCAGCTTAAAAGCGGGGCCCGATACGCAGTATTTT.